A selection of T cell receptor beta chains follows, all from one sample in a study of molecular identifiers for immune sequencing clone quantification. MiXCR was run by TCRdb on the PCR reads, yielding one entry per CDR3 protein. The sample lists around 470,000 distinct CDR3 sequences; about 25% were seen once. The sequencing sample was made of naive CD8+ T cells from blood, with Jurkat cell RNA spiked in. The receptor set was obtained from a human donor in good health. Some libraries in this study had Jurkat cell RNA spiked in. Each CDR3 is given without its conserved first and last residue. The order of the fields is V gene, clone size, J gene, CDR3 protein. Not every row has a clone size; where given, it reads once, few, many or a size class.

TRBV6-8	-	TRBJ2-2	ASTAEAGGYTGELF
TRBV30	many	TRBJ2-2	AWESSGELF
TRBV7-9	few	TRBJ2-1	ASSPYFVGHTGNEQF
TRBV29-1	many	TRBJ2-3	SADDIGRGISTDTQY
TRBV6-5	many	TRBJ1-4	ASSYMDSNEKLF
TRBV5-6	-	TRBJ2-7	ASSPDGPGTGYEQY
TRBV15	many	TRBJ1-5	ATSLAATGPQH
TRBV19	few	TRBJ2-3	ASKSSGSSSDTQY
TRBV2	-	TRBJ1-6	ASSEGQGNSPLH
TRBV28	many	TRBJ1-5	ASSLQGQGYQPQH
TRBV9	-	TRBJ2-7	ASSGQVSYEQY
TRBV7-2	many	TRBJ2-1	ASSPAMTHEQF
TRBV7-9	few	TRBJ1-2	ASSPEQRNYGYT
TRBV6-1	-	TRBJ2-5	ASSPGLAGEYKETQY
TRBV19	few	TRBJ1-1	ASSMTGLYTEAF
TRBV27	many	TRBJ2-7	ASSLSVGNEQY
TRBV28	-	TRBJ2-7	ASSSTGTSLHEQY
TRBV10-3	few	TRBJ2-7	AISEAGTLSYEQY
TRBV5-1	many	TRBJ2-3	ASSFPGLDTDTQY
TRBV30	-	TRBJ1-2	AWSVLALYGYT
TRBV15	few	TRBJ2-3	ATSSLLADAVDTQY
TRBV24-1	-	TRBJ2-2	ATRGGDGERF
TRBV7-9	few	TRBJ2-1	ASSLGQGLTYNEQF
TRBV27	few	TRBJ1-1	ASSPSWGGGTEAF
TRBV13	-	TRBJ2-7	ASSRGERASYEQY
TRBV14	many	TRBJ2-3	ASSLTRTDTQY
TRBV4-3	-	TRBJ2-7	AGSQDWTSVTYEQY
TRBV19	-	TRBJ2-4	ASSMRGGNIQY
TRBV12-3/TRBV12-4	-	TRBJ1-1	AAREGLNTEAF
TRBV5-1	-	TRBJ2-2	ASSLWLLAGANTGELF
TRBV20-1	-	TRBJ2-7	SAAPGLASDEQY
TRBV6-5	-	TRBJ2-5	ASSYVGTRTQETQY
TRBV5-1	many	TRBJ2-5	ASSSTSGGTGGTQY
TRBV18	few	TRBJ1-1	ASSPPRQGALTEAF
TRBV5-5	-	TRBJ2-1	ASSSQGVMSNEQF
TRBV10-3	many	TRBJ1-1	AISETANTEAF
TRBV7-9	-	TRBJ1-1	ASSLVARHGDEAF
TRBV4-1	-	TRBJ1-1	ASSQVPISTGRDAEAF
TRBV20-1	-	TRBJ2-3	SAEYPGTRQTTDTQY
TRBV7-6	-	TRBJ2-7	ASSPYPGTGGGEQY
TRBV23-1	many	TRBJ1-4	ASSQLWGYTNEKLF
TRBV5-4	many	TRBJ1-4	ASSAGPGEGEKLF
TRBV21-1	-	TRBJ1-1	ASSEEHHSDTEAF
TRBV7-6	few	TRBJ1-2	ASSPTREGLDYGYT
TRBV7-9	few	TRBJ2-5	ASSLAGWETQY